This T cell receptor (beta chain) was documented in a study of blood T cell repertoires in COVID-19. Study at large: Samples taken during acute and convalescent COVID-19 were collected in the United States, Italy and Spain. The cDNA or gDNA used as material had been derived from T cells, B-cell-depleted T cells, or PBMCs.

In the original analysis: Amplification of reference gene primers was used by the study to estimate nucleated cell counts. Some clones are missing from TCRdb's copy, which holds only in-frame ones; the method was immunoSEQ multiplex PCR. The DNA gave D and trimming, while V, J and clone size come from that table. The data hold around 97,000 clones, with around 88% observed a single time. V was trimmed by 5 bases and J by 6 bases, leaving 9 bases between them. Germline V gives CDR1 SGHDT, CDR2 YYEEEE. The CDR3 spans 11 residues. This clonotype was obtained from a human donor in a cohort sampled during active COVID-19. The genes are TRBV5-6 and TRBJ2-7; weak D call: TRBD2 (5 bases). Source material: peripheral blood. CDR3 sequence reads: CASRAGGEQYF. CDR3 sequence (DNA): TGTGCCAGCAGGGCGGGCGGCGAGCAGTACTTC.